This TCR beta chain is drawn from a study of T cells after yellow fever vaccination. Study background: SMART-Seq v4 Ultra Low Input prepared libraries from low-cell fractions. Study-wide results and limits: The secondary response was weaker but peaked faster, day 5 versus 15. The booster saw the reappearance of most primary-vaccination clones (nearly 98% CD4, 80% to 90% CD8).

Germline CDR1 and CDR2: LGHNA and YNFKEQ. The CDR3 sequence is 15 residues long. V was trimmed by 0 bases and J by 0 bases, leaving 6 bases between them. Regarding this clonotype: Its specificity is not known.

Conversion of TCR transcripts into cDNA relied on 5'RACE template switching, which added a universal primer site and UMIs. TCRdb reprocessed the 5' RACE reads with MiXCR, giving one entry per CDR3 protein. Counted here are 400,000 to 650,000 distinct CDR3 sequences, 20% to 25% occurring once; the ten biggest clones make up roughly a sixth. This rearrangement joins TRBV4-2 to TRBJ2-1; maybe TRBD1 (5 bases). The sequencing used PBMCs, collected less than 25 days after the first yellow fever vaccination. This sequence was found in a man younger than 35 who received the YFV17D yellow fever vaccine. The CDR3 coding sequence is TGTGCCAGCAGCCAAGAACAGGTCTCCTACAATGAGCAGTTCTTC. The encoded protein is CASSQEQVSYNEQFF.